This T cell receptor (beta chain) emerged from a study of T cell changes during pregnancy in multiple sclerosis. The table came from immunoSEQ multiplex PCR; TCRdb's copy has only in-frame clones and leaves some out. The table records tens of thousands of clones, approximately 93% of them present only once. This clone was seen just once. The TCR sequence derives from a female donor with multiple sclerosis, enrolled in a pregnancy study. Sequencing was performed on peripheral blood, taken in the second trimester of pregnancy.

CDR3 nucleotide sequence: TGTGCCAGCAGCTTTCTTCAGGGGACTAGCGGGCAAGAGACCCAGTACTTC. Its protein product is CASSFLQGTSGQETQYF. The rearrangement links TRBV5-6 to TRBJ2-5; 12 bases are a match to TRBD2. The germline V gene has CDR1 SGHDT and CDR2 YYEEEE. The J segment lost 2 bases and the V segment lost 2 bases, leaving 7 bases of the junction unmatched. The CDR3 is 17 amino acids.